This T cell receptor beta chain was sequenced for a study of regulatory T cells in long-lasting Graves disease. V lost 4 bases to trimming and J lost 8 bases, with 17 bases between them. The V gene's germline CDR1 is SGHTA and CDR2 FQGNSA. There are 14 residues in the CDR3. Arm-PCR with iRepertoire HTBI primers amplified the CDR3 regions for these TCR beta libraries. TCRdb independently ran MiXCR on the multiplex PCR reads; one entry per CDR3 protein. Of about 530,000 distinct CDR3 sequences in the sample, more than 15% were seen once. Time point: newly diagnosed GD, antithyroid drugs for less than 3 months. PBMC RNA served as the TCR library source. The authors diagnosed Graves' disease using American Thyroid Association guidelines. All patients originated from an endocrinology department located in Xi'an, China. This sample was shared with a second study, whose subject was T cells in Graves' hyperthyroidism and ophthalmopathy. According to that study: With the HTBI primer set, the TCR CDR3 went through a first round of RT-PCR.

The sample here was peripheral blood mononuclear cells (PBMCs), taken at new diagnosis, from a patient treated with antithyroid drugs. This chain joins TRBV7-2 and TRBJ1-2; TRBD1 might be the D (6 bases). This clonotype was obtained from a woman aged 35-65 years with Graves disease. The CDR3: CASSSLGGAEGYTF. For the CDR3, the DNA is TGTGCCAGCAGCTCACTTGGGGGGGCGGAGGGCTACACCTTC.